Below are 25 T cell receptor beta chains sequenced from a single sample in a study of T-cell reconstitution after alpha-beta-depleted transplantation in children. TCRbeta library preparation incorporated unique molecular identifiers. TCRdb used MiXCR to reprocess the PCR reads, holding one entry per CDR3 protein. The sample lists over 200,000 distinct CDR3 sequences, 8% to 10% occurring once. The sequencing used PBMCs from the stem cell graft donor, collected from the stem cell graft. The receptors stem from a human donor who donated a stem cell graft to a child with acute lymphoblastic leukemia.

At least ten counts were recorded for this clonotype. This chain connects TRBV5-1 to TRBJ2-2; possibly TRBD1 or TRBD2 for D (5 bases each). In germline, CDR1 is SGHRS, CDR2 YFSETQ. This CDR3 contains 13 residues. V was pared by 6 bases and J by 5 bases, with 11 bases between. CDR3 coding DNA: TGCGCCAGCACCCTAGAGGGGACCGGGGAGCTGTTTTTT. Its translation: CASTLEGTGELFF.

The chain employs TRBV24-1 and TRBJ2-3, with D maybe TRBD1 (6 bases). The CDR3 contains 17 residues. V shed 5 bases and J shed 3 bases, with 20 bases lying between them. Per the germline V gene, CDR1 is KGHDR and CDR2 is SFDVKD. CDR3 bases: TGTGCCACCAGTGGCCTGACGAGGGACATTTTAACAGATACGCAGTATTTT. Protein: CATSGLTRDILTDTQYF.

In this sample, this clonotype turned up a few times. The chain carries TRBV29-1 and TRBJ2-1; D unresolved. Trimming shortened V by 2 bases and J by 2 bases, and 13 bases separated the two germline ends. The CDR3 covers 15 residues. The germline V gene has CDR1 SQVTM and CDR2 ANQGSEA. The CDR3 region is CSVERPRATYNEQFF. The CDR3 nucleotides are TGCAGCGTTGAAAGGCCACGGGCTACCTACAATGAGCAGTTCTTC.

Ten or more counts support this clonotype. This chain links TRBV9 with TRBJ2-5, with 11 nucleotides matching TRBD2. CDR3 length: 14 amino acids. V lost 3 bases, J lost 4 bases, and 2 bases stayed unmatched. CDR1 and CDR2 from the germline V gene are SGDLS and YYNGEE. The CDR3 loop reads CASSATSGGETQYF. CDR3 sequence (DNA): TGTGCCAGCAGCGCCACTAGCGGGGGAGAGACCCAGTACTTC.

Many counts were recorded for this clonotype. The chain uses TRBV5-6 and TRBJ2-3; the D is unclear. V lost 0 bases, J lost 0 bases, and 5 bases lay in between. The CDR3 has 14 residues. Per germline, CDR1 SGHDT and CDR2 YYEEEE. The CDR3 reads CASSLVDSTDTQYF. The CDR3 region has the DNA TGTGCCAGCAGCTTGGTAGACAGCACAGATACGCAGTATTTT. The variable domain in full, with the rest retrieved from reference TRBV5-6 and TRBJ2-3, is DAGVTQSPTHLIKTRGQQVTLRCSPKSGHDTVSWYQQALGQGPQFIFQYYEEEERQRGNFPDRFSGHQFPNYSSELNVNALLLGDSALYLCASSLVDSTDTQYFGPGTRLTVL.

This clonotype was observed a handful of times. V and J are TRBV5-1 and TRBJ2-5; the match to TRBD2 covers 10 bases. CDR1 is SGHRS, CDR2 YFSETQ, per germline. The V gene end was trimmed by 4 bases and the J gene end by 0 bases; junction bases not matched to a gene: 6. This CDR3 spans 16 amino acids. The CDR3 bases are TGCGCCAGCAGCCCGCGACTAGCGGGTTACCAAGAGACCCAGTACTTC. It specifies CASSPRLAGYQETQYF.

V is TRBV12-3 or TRBV12-4 and J is TRBJ2-7; the match to TRBD1 covers 7 bases. This CDR3 contains 12 residues. Trimming cost V 5 bases and J 3 bases; bases outside gene matches: 1. The CDR3 loop is CASSDRVYEQYF. CDR3 bases: TGTGCCAGCAGTGACAGGGTCTACGAGCAGTACTTC.

This chain links TRBV20-1 with TRBJ2-7; 7 bases are a match to TRBD1. The CDR3 covers 13 residues. Germline values: CDR1 DFQATT, CDR2 SNEGSKA (reference sequence). The trim removed 5 bases at V and 2 bases at J, leaving 6 bases unmatched. This chain's CDR3 is CSAPRDSTYEQYF. The CDR3 DNA reads TGCAGTGCTCCCCGGGACAGTACCTACGAGCAGTACTTC.

This clonotype was detected only a few times. V is TRBV11-1 and J is TRBJ1-1; D is unresolved. Germline lookup yields CDR1 SGHAT and CDR2 FQDESV (reference sequence). The CDR3 contains 14 residues. Trimming cost V 3 bases and J 0 bases, with 8 bases left between them. In DNA form, the CDR3 reads TGTGCCAGCAGCTTCGGGGAAGTGAACACTGAAGCTTTCTTT. This translates into CASSFGEVNTEAFF.

There are many counts of this clonotype. This chain links TRBV5-6 with TRBJ2-7; 8 nucleotides agree with TRBD1. With 2 bases clipped from V and 3 bases from J, the junction kept 4 bases outside the gene matches. CDR3 length: 14 residues. CDR1 is SGHDT, CDR2 YYEEEE, per germline. CDR3 sequence: CASSFGQGIYEQYF. CDR3 bases: TGTGCCAGCAGCTTTGGACAGGGTATCTACGAGCAGTACTTC.

This clonotype has ten or more counts. V is TRBV10-3 and J is TRBJ1-1, with D possibly matching TRBD1 (5 bases). The length of the CDR3 is 15 residues. The V and J ends lost 2 bases and 1 base respectively, with 11 bases between them. Germline assignment: CDR1 ENHRY and CDR2 SYGVKD. The CDR3, as DNA: TGTGCCATCAGTGAGGGGCAGGGAAAGAACACTGAAGCTTTCTTT. This gives the protein CAISEGQGKNTEAFF.

This clonotype has a count of ten or more. The chain links TRBV15 to TRBJ2-3; 9 nucleotides line up with TRBD2. CDR1 is LNHNV and CDR2 is YYDKDF in the germline V gene (reference sequence). J was trimmed by 4 bases and V by 5 bases; bases with no gene match: 13. CDR3 size: 17 residues. CDR3 in DNA: TGTGCCACCAGCGCCCAGCGGACTAGCGATCACGCAGATACGCAGTATTTT. This codes for CATSAQRTSDHADTQYF.

This clonotype showed up just a few times. The J gene is TRBJ2-7, the V gene TRBV7-6, with D possibly being TRBD1 (6 bases). CDR3 length equals 14 residues. Germline CDR1 SGHVS, CDR2 FNYEAQ. V dropped 5 bases and J dropped 4 bases, with 15 bases sitting between them. The CDR3 nucleotides are TGTGCCAGCAGCCCCCGGGGACAAGGATACGAGCAGTACTTC. Protein sequence: CASSPRGQGYEQYF.

The table lists this clonotype with many counts. J is TRBJ2-2 and V is TRBV5-1; D might be TRBD1 (6 bases). Germline CDR1 is SGHRS and CDR2 is YFSETQ. Deletions cut 0 bases from V and 5 bases from J, with 8 bases between. This CDR3 spans 14 amino acids. CDR3 in DNA: TGCGCCAGCAGCTTGGTACAGGGAACCGGGGAGCTGTTTTTT. Its translation is CASSLVQGTGELFF.

This clonotype appeared a few times. The chain has TRBV4-3 and TRBJ2-5, with 7 nucleotides matching TRBD1. This CDR3 has 15 amino acids. With V trimmed by 0 bases and J by 7 bases, 8 bases remained unmatched. CDR1 and CDR2 (germline): LGHNA, YSLEER. As DNA, the CDR3 is TGCGCCAGCAGCCAAGAGCACAGGGGAATTGGGACCCAGTACTTC. It translates to CASSQEHRGIGTQYF.

The gene calls are TRBV11-2 and TRBJ2-1, with TRBD2 as a possible D gene (6 bases). Per the germline V gene, CDR1 is SGHAT and CDR2 is FQNNGV. The CDR3 spans 16 residues. V was pared by 1 base and J by 2 bases, with 12 bases between. The CDR3 loop reads CASSLGGEAAYNEQFF. The CDR3, as DNA: TGTGCCAGCAGCTTAGGAGGGGAGGCGGCCTACAATGAGCAGTTCTTC.

The chain recombines TRBV12-3 or TRBV12-4 with TRBJ1-2, with D perhaps TRBD1 (5 bases). The CDR3 runs 14 residues. V lost 3 bases and J 0 bases, leaving 8 bases between the germline ends. The CDR3 coding sequence is TGTGCCAGCAGTTTGGACAATTCTAACTATGGCTACACCTTC. Amino acids: CASSLDNSNYGYTF.

This clonotype was seen many times. The gene calls are TRBV29-1 and TRBJ2-3; 7 bases agree with TRBD2. Germline CDR1 is SQVTM and CDR2 is ANQGSEA. This CDR3 has 16 amino acids. The V segment lost 4 bases and the J segment 4 bases; nucleotides outside the gene matches: 14. The CDR3 is CSVVGGVLAGPDTQYF. The DNA of the CDR3 is TGCAGCGTTGTTGGAGGGGTGTTAGCGGGCCCAGATACGCAGTATTTT.

This clonotype was detected many times. V usage is TRBV5-1 and J usage is TRBJ2-1; D remains unclear. Germline CDR1 SGHRS, CDR2 YFSETQ. V was trimmed by 0 bases and J by 1 base, leaving 8 bases between them. CDR3 length equals 15 residues. The chain's CDR3 is CASSLVADSYNEQFF. The CDR3 nucleotides are TGCGCCAGCAGCTTGGTGGCTGATTCCTACAATGAGCAGTTCTTC.

This clonotype was picked up many times. The CDR3 loop reads CASSLDVTEAFF. The CDR3 nucleotides read TGTGCCAGCAGCTTAGATGTCACTGAAGCTTTCTTT. This rearrangement joins TRBV7-8 to TRBJ1-1, with unresolved D. This CDR3 has 12 residues. Germline values: CDR1 SGHVS, CDR2 FQNEAQ. V dropped 1 base and J dropped 4 bases, with 4 bases sitting between them.

This clonotype was detected many times. V gene TRBV20-1 combines with J gene TRBJ2-5; TRBD2 matches 8 bases. Germline V gene lookup returns CDR1 DFQATT and CDR2 SNEGSKA (reference sequence). V gave up 2 bases and J gave up 5 bases; unmatched junction bases: 13. CDR3 size: 16 residues. The CDR3 spells CSARLRAGGPFETQYF. As DNA, the CDR3 is TGCAGTGCTAGATTGCGTGCGGGGGGCCCCTTTGAGACCCAGTACTTC.

The chain joins TRBV27 to TRBJ2-4, with D tentatively TRBD1 (6 bases). CDR1 and CDR2 from the germline V gene are MNHEY and SMNVEV (reference sequence). The CDR3 consists of 12 residues. The V end lost 6 bases, the J end lost 8 bases, and 11 bases lay between the germline ends. CDR3: CASSLQGDIQYF. The CDR3 nucleotides read TGTGCCAGCAGCCTACAGGGAGACATTCAGTACTTC.

The rearrangement uses TRBV6-5 and TRBJ1-2; no firm D call. Germline assignment: CDR1 MNHEY and CDR2 SVGAGI. Trimming removed 2 bases at V and 3 bases at J, with 22 bases between. The CDR3 sequence is 18 residues long. The CDR3 loop is CASSYNFAVGSPDYGYTF. In DNA, the CDR3 is TGTGCCAGCAGTTACAATTTTGCCGTAGGCTCGCCAGACTATGGCTACACCTTC.

The rearrangement joins TRBV2 to TRBJ2-2; TRBD1 matches at 7 bases. The junction had 4 bases not matched to a gene; V was cut back by 4 bases and J by 8 bases. The CDR3 consists of 13 residues. From germline, CDR1 is SNHLY and CDR2 FYNNEI. The CDR3 spells CASSVGGGGELFF. The CDR3 bases are TGTGCCAGCAGTGTAGGGGGCGGAGGGGAGCTGTTTTTT.

This clonotype has just a few counts. V usage is TRBV5-6 and J usage is TRBJ1-6; tentatively, D is TRBD1 (5 bases). The CDR3 has 16 amino acids. Trimming removed 0 bases at V and 7 bases at J, with 14 bases between. Germline CDR1 is SGHDT and CDR2 is YYEEEE. The CDR3 region is CASSLAKRGTNSPLHF. As DNA, the CDR3 is TGTGCCAGCAGCTTGGCGAAAAGGGGAACGAATTCACCCCTCCACTTT. Full variable domain (outside the CDR3, taken from reference TRBV5-6 and TRBJ1-6): DAGVTQSPTHLIKTRGQQVTLRCSPKSGHDTVSWYQQALGQGPQFIFQYYEEEERQRGNFPDRFSGHQFPNYSSELNVNALLLGDSALYLCASSLAKRGTNSPLHFGNGTRLTVT.